This T cell receptor beta chain was profiled in a study of regulatory T cells in long-lasting Graves disease. CDR1 and CDR2 (germline): DFQATT, SNEGSKA (reference sequence). CDR3 length equals 14 residues. The V end was cut by 5 bases, the J end by 2 bases, with 14 bases between. Sample time point: newly diagnosed GD, antithyroid drugs for less than 3 months. RNA from PBMCs was the source of the TCR library. HTBI primers from iRepertoire and Arm-PCR of CDR3 regions yielded the TCR beta libraries. Via MiXCR, TCRdb re-called the multiplex PCR reads, giving one row per CDR3 protein. The sample shows 450,000 to 650,000 distinct CDR3 sequences, 16% of them seen only once. This clonotype was counted many times. The sample also formed part of further work on T cells in Graves' hyperthyroidism and ophthalmopathy.

V usage is TRBV20-1 and J usage is TRBJ2-3, with D possibly TRBD2 on 6 matching bases. This receptor was taken from a woman aged 35-65 years with Graves disease. Sample: peripheral blood mononuclear cells (PBMCs), taken at new diagnosis, from a patient treated with antithyroid drugs. DNA for the CDR3: TGCAGTGCTCGTATGGCGGGGAACACAGATACGCAGTATTTT. Translating it yields CSARMAGNTDTQYF.